This record covers a single TCR beta chain. This entry is derived from a study of tumor and adjacent non-tumor tissue in lung cancer. As for the study in general: Each sample yielded millions of productive TCRbeta reads on average.

TCRbeta libraries were built with three rounds of nested PCR, modified from ARM-PCR. TCRdb recomputed calls from the multiplex PCR reads with MiXCR, one row per CDR3 protein. This sample has 110,000 or so distinct CDR3 sequences, with 75% found just once. Per the germline V gene, CDR1 is DFQATT and CDR2 is SNEGSKA (reference sequence). The V and J ends lost 7 bases and 7 bases respectively, with 13 bases between them. The CDR3 loop spans 11 amino acids. This sample's RNA came from whole unsorted tissue. Source material: lung tumor tissue. The source is a woman aged 55-69 years with non-small cell lung cancer. This chain connects TRBV20-1 to TRBJ1-2; D ambiguous. As DNA, the CDR3 is TGCAGTGTCATGATTGGTGTTGGCTACACCTTC. The encoded protein is CSVMIGVGYTF.